This T cell receptor beta chain was sequenced during a study of shared clonotypes between healthy human individuals (dated by TCRdb to about 2020). Some background on the complete study: A couple of women and a few men aged 18 to 49 years were included in the cohort. For each donor, CD4 naive and CD4 memory were each given three plates, CD8 naive was given two plates, and CD8 memory was given one plate. To estimate repertoire size and how much clonotype sharing occurs between individuals, the study deeply sequenced the blood TCR repertoires of five healthy adults. Different laboratories and diverse techniques were used to prepare libraries and sequence TCR repertoires, to increase sequencing depth and limit assay-specific biases. Leukapheresis yielded between about 0.8 and 9.5 billion PBMCs per donor. Study-wide findings and limitations: Naive subsets generally had larger estimated clonotype richness than memory subsets did. Even with the large sequencing depth, rarefaction of the sorted-subset datasets indicated that sequencing was incomplete. Only blood was sampled, and tissue TCR repertoires likely differ from those in blood. Sharing across four donors was observed for about 5% of naive CD4, under 4% of naive CD8, 2.3% of memory CD4, and about 0.4% of memory CD8 clonotypes. Based on pairwise subsampling, the degree of clonotype sharing among donors was expected to be affected by sequencing depth. Because the study included a small number of donors, the genetic and exposure-history diversity represented was limited. Clonotypes shared by all four sorted-subset donors showed higher generation probabilities than non-shared clonotypes.

From the cysteine through the phenylalanine, the CDR3 covers 17 amino acids. Solely the CDR3 DNA is kept, with 51 bases framed from the first base. The germline V gene (reference sequence) sets CDR1 to LNHDA and CDR2 to SQIVND. V lost 9 bases and J lost 7 bases, and the count of bases not matched to a germline gene is 15. Using the deep immunoSEQ assay, multiplex PCR amplified TCR CDR3 regions from genomic DNA. Genomic DNA extracted from each cell subset was distributed evenly over all wells of several immunoSEQ 96-well plates, and each plate served as one replicate. For sorted subsets, roughly 200 ng of genomic DNA, equivalent to 25,000 to 35,000 T cell genomes, went into each replicate PCR. Purified libraries were quantified with a Qubit 3.0 fluorometer, sized on a Bioanalyzer 2100, and re-quantified with the KAPA Library Quantification kit. Every immunoSEQ 96-well plate was sequenced on a dedicated single-read 150-cycle Illumina NextSeq 550 flow cell. In the source study's methods: Because the immunoSEQ output included only junctional sequences and no quality scores, the filtering could not be the same as the filtering used for full-length reads. Sequences were annotated with PyIR, a Python wrapper for IgBLAST v1.9, and V/J genes and CDR3 were assigned using IMGT germline references. Reads were removed for weak V/J assignments (E-value above 1e-6), missing CDR3, stop codons, out-of-frame junctions, or ambiguous translated residues. V3J clonotypes were defined as sequences sharing an identical inferred V gene, J gene, and CDR3 amino acid sequence. Percentage overlap between repertoires was calculated by dividing the number of shared unique clonotypes by the size of the smaller repertoire. Richness of each repertoire was evaluated using RTK rarefaction, the Chao1 estimator, and Recon v2.1 estimates of unobserved clonotypes. Generation probabilities were computed with OLGA for all TCRbeta clonotypes obtained by the gDNA method from several donors. Imported from immuneACCESS, the table was reduced by TCRdb to in-frame sequences with V and J called. These copies leave out some clones; in studies compared against another copy, an unresolved V gene accounts for under half, and the cause of the remainder is not known. V, J and clone size are those of that table, while D and trimming were read from the DNA. The sample records some 2,500,000 clones, 90% to 95% of which are singletons. The ten largest account for 0.36% of the sample.

With respect to this clone: What this receptor recognizes is not known. Per-nucleotide qualities are absent, and no much larger clonotype sits a single base away.

Healthy HIV-negative adults with no recently reported acute infections or vaccinations were included as donors. Every donor was a Caucasian adult residing in Nashville, Tennessee, USA. CD4+ T cells were enriched by magnetic negative selection, after which naive cells were positively selected on CD45RA and the negative fraction was taken as the memory subset. Blood was obtained by leukapheresis, after which PBMCs were separated by Ficoll-Histopaque density gradient centrifugation and cryopreserved in liquid nitrogen vapor phase. Purity and quantity of every magnetically sorted T cell population were checked by analytical flow cytometry. Each sorted fraction had its genomic DNA isolated and then quantified by UV absorbance on a Nanodrop 2000c.

This chain is built from TRBV19 and TRBJ2-1, and 13 bases in between align with TRBD2. Sequencing was done on a sample of naive CD4+ T cells from PBMCs. Read against the paper, the sample's cell subset or site label means: CD45RA+ positively selected. This TCR came from a young man in good health. Some clones in this sample may be carry-over from other donors' samples. The CDR3 region reads CASPQGTSGIVKNEQFF. The base sequence is TGTGCCAGCCCCCAGGGGACTAGCGGGATAGTAAAAAATGAGCAGTTCTTC. This CDR3, with the reference TRBV19 and TRBJ2-1 proteins standing in past its ends, gives the full variable domain DGGITQSPKYLFRKEGQNVTLSCEQNLNHDAMYWYRQDPGQGLRLIYYSQIVNDFQKGDIAEGYSVSREKKESFPLTVTSAQKNPTAFYLCASPQGTSGIVKNEQFFGPGTRLTVL.